One sample yielded the 15 T cell receptor beta chains listed below, sequenced in a study of shared clonotypes between healthy human individuals. The assay was immunoSEQ multiplex PCR, and TCRdb's table has in-frame clones only and misses some. Of 150,000 to 200,000 clones in the sample, 80% to 95% were seen once. The sample consisted of naive CD4+ T cells sorted from blood. Subset meaning: CD45RA+ positively selected. The origin of the receptors is a woman aged 25 to 39 in good health.

V usage is TRBV7-9 and J usage is TRBJ2-4, with TRBD1 matching 9 bases. The V segment lost 4 bases and the J segment 0 bases; nucleotides outside the gene matches: 4. The length of the CDR3 is 16 residues. CDR1 is SEHNR and CDR2 is FQNEAQ in the germline V gene (reference sequence). The CDR3 protein is CASSWGQGIAKNIQYF. CDR3 bases: TGTGCCAGCAGCTGGGGACAGGGAATAGCCAAAAACATTCAGTACTTC.

This chain joins TRBV11-1 and TRBJ2-7, with a possible D match to TRBD1 (5 bases). The CDR3 has 12 residues. The V and J ends lost 5 bases and 1 base respectively, with 6 bases between them. CDR1 SGHAT and CDR2 FQDESV come from the germline V gene (reference sequence). The CDR3 nucleotides are TGTGCCAGCAGCAGACAGTCCTACGAGCAGTACTTC. This sequence encodes CASSRQSYEQYF.

Here the CDR3 DNA reads TGTGCCAGCAGCCCAGGGTTCCTAGCGGTGGCCTACGAGCAGTACTTC. It codes for CASSPGFLAVAYEQYF. The V and J genes are TRBV7-3 and TRBJ2-7, with TRBD2 identical over 7 bases. Germline trimming cut 5 bases from V and 2 bases from J; bases unmatched to any gene: 12. The germline V gene has CDR1 SGHTA and CDR2 FQGTGA. This CDR3 region has 16 residues.

The rearrangement links TRBV19 to TRBJ2-5; D might be TRBD1 (5 bases). V was clipped by 6 bases and J by 5 bases, with 19 bases between them. Germline V gives CDR1 LNHDA, CDR2 SQIVND (reference sequence). CDR3 length: 15 amino acids. The CDR3 spells CASSPRGYRAETQYF. In DNA, the CDR3 is TGTGCCAGTAGCCCTAGGGGTTACCGAGCGGAGACCCAGTACTTC.

The chain couples TRBV28 to TRBJ2-1, with 8 bases lining up with TRBD2. V was pared by 6 bases and J by 0 bases, with 19 bases of the junction left unmatched. The CDR3 has 20 residues. CDR1 and CDR2 (germline): MDHEN, SYDVKM. The CDR3 loop reads CASRLRGASGYQSSYNEQFF. The CDR3 DNA follows: TGTGCCAGCAGGCTCCGGGGGGCTAGCGGGTACCAGAGCTCCTACAATGAGCAGTTCTTC.

This chain joins TRBV5-4 and TRBJ1-5; 7 nucleotides match TRBD1. This CDR3 region has 16 residues. Germline CDR1 SGHNT, CDR2 YYREEE (reference sequence). Germline trimming cut 7 bases from V and 7 bases from J; bases unmatched to any gene: 17. CDR3 loop: CASPSGDSLSDQPQHF. CDR3 DNA: TGTGCCAGCCCCTCTGGGGACAGCTTATCTGACCAGCCCCAGCATTTT.

The chain has TRBV18 and TRBJ2-1; 7 nucleotides line up with TRBD2. CDR3 length equals 13 residues. Germline V gene lookup returns CDR1 KGHSH and CDR2 LQKENI. V lost 6 bases to trimming and J lost 6 bases; unmatched junction nucleotides: 5. This CDR3 reads CASSAGASNEQFF. CDR3 sequence (DNA): TGTGCCAGCTCTGCGGGAGCTTCCAATGAGCAGTTCTTC.

This clone was seen just once. This sequence joins TRBV10-3 and TRBJ1-1, with TRBD1 matching over 7 bases. V lost 10 bases and J lost 0; bases outside the gene matches: 5. CDR3 length: 13 amino acids. The germline gives CDR1 ENHRY, CDR2 SYGVKD. CDR3 sequence: CARRDSLNTEAFF. The CDR3 DNA sequence: TGTGCCAGGCGGGACAGTCTGAACACTGAAGCTTTCTTT.

V gene TRBV28 combines with J gene TRBJ2-1; 9 bases agree with TRBD2. Losses at the gene ends were 8 bases for V and 4 bases for J; bases not matched to a gene: 9. CDR1 MDHEN and CDR2 SYDVKM come from the germline V gene. The CDR3 spans 15 residues. CDR3 sequence (DNA): TGTGCCAGCTCCGAAGCGGGAGGAGGTTACAATGAGCAGTTCTTC. It translates to CASSEAGGGYNEQFF. The full variable domain, completed using reference TRBV28 and TRBJ2-1, is DVKVTQSSRYLVKRTGEKVFLECVQDMDHENMFWYRQDPGLGLRLIYFSYDVKMKEKGDIPEGYSVSREKKERFSLILESASTNQTSMYLCASSEAGGGYNEQFFGPGTRLTVL.

The rearrangement joins TRBV18 to TRBJ2-1; D possibly corresponds to TRBD2 (5 bases). Trimming removed 0 bases at V and 7 bases at J, with 13 bases between. Germline-derived CDR1 and CDR2 are KGHSH and LQKENI. This CDR3 has 15 residues. CDR3 DNA: TGTGCCAGCTCACCACCGATAGCGTGGGAAAATGAGCAGTTCTTC. Protein product: CASSPPIAWENEQFF. Variable domain in full (rest from reference TRBV18 and TRBJ2-1): NAGVMQNPRHLVRRRGQEARLRCSPMKGHSHVYWYRQLPEEGLKFMVYLQKENIIDESGMPKERFSAEFPKEGPSILRIQQVVRGDSAAYFCASSPPIAWENEQFFGPGTRLTVL.

This chain joins TRBV19 and TRBJ1-4; D not certain. CDR3 size: 15 residues. Looked up from germline, CDR1 is LNHDA and CDR2 is SQIVND (reference sequence). With 4 bases removed from V and 0 bases from J, the gap between germline ends came to 9 bases. CDR3 sequence (DNA): TGTGCCAGTAGTACCGGTGGGGCAACTAATGAAAAACTGTTTTTT. Protein: CASSTGGATNEKLFF.

This clone was counted a single time. The genes are TRBV7-2 and TRBJ1-3, with no clear D. Germline V gene sequence: CDR1 SGHTA, CDR2 FQGNSA. This CDR3 has 12 residues. V was cut by 4 bases and J by 7 bases, with 8 bases left in between. The CDR3 region is CASSSVGNTIYF. CDR3 in DNA: TGTGCCAGCAGCTCGGTGGGGAACACCATATATTTT.

The chain combines TRBV7-8 with TRBJ2-1; 11 bases fit TRBD2. CDR1 and CDR2 (germline): SGHVS, FQNEAQ. The CDR3 is made up of 17 amino acids. Unmatched junction bases numbered 13, after V lost 5 bases and J lost 7 bases. The CDR3 spells CASSTPSLAGVPNEQFF. CDR3 DNA: TGTGCCAGCAGCACCCCGTCACTAGCGGGAGTCCCTAATGAGCAGTTCTTC.

This chain joins TRBV6-5 and TRBJ2-3, with 7 bases identical to TRBD1. The CDR3 has 15 amino acids. V was pared by 4 bases and J by 1 base, with 5 bases of the junction left unmatched. CDR1 is MNHEY and CDR2 is SVGAGI in the germline V gene. For the CDR3, the DNA is TGTGCCAGCAGTTCCCGACAGGGAGGCACAGATACGCAGTATTTT. Translated: CASSSRQGGTDTQYF.

J is TRBJ1-5 and V is TRBV6-5, with unresolved D. Trimming removed 2 bases from V and 6 bases from J, with 8 bases in between. The V gene's germline CDR1 is MNHEY and CDR2 SVGAGI. The CDR3 runs to 13 residues. The CDR3 DNA reads as TGTGCCAGCAGTTACAGCCATGGTCAGCCCCAGCATTTT. Amino acid sequence: CASSYSHGQPQHF.